This passage covers 19 T cell receptor beta chains from one sample sequenced in a study of identical twins. Each CDR3 protein gets one entry after TCRdb re-called the 5' RACE reads with MiXCR. In the table there are about 890,000 distinct CDR3 sequences, approximately 13% of which are singletons. This sample also appeared in a second study, on yellow fever vaccine responses in identical twins.

The sequencing input was PBMCs. These TCRs come from a woman between 18 and 30 years old in good health.

This clonotype has at least ten counts. This sequence joins TRBV12-3 or TRBV12-4 and TRBJ1-5, with D hard to call. Trimming pared 0 bases from V and 0 bases from J, leaving 9 bases between. The CDR3 totals 16 residues. The CDR3, as DNA: TGTGCCAGCAGTTTAGCGCGGCAAAATAGCAATCAGCCCCAGCATTTT. This gives the protein CASSLARQNSNQPQHF.

The rearrangement uses TRBV3-1 and TRBJ2-1; D remains ambiguous. CDR3 length equals 16 residues. Germline V gene sequence: CDR1 LGHDT, CDR2 YNNKEL (reference sequence). V shed 2 bases and J shed 0 bases, with 11 bases lying between them. CDR3 nucleotides: TGTGCCAGCAGCCAATCCCCTGACCCCTCCTACAATGAGCAGTTCTTC. Protein sequence: CASSQSPDPSYNEQFF.

This clonotype showed up just a few times. The CDR3 region is CASSGGAISTDTQYF. As DNA, the CDR3 is TGCGCCAGCAGCGGGGGCGCTATTAGCACAGATACGCAGTATTTT. This sequence joins TRBV5-1 and TRBJ2-3; TRBD1 is a possible D gene (6 bases). Germline CDR1 is SGHRS and CDR2 is YFSETQ. There are 15 residues in the CDR3. The V end lost 4 bases, the J end lost 0 bases, and 12 bases lay between the germline ends.

This clonotype has only a few counts. The genes are TRBV10-3 and TRBJ2-3; no definite D call. V was clipped by 2 bases and J by 7 bases, with 7 bases between them. Per germline, CDR1 ENHRY and CDR2 SYGVKD. This CDR3 is built from 12 residues. The CDR3 DNA reads TGTGCCATCAGTGAGCTTCCCTATACGCAGTATTTT. Protein sequence: CAISELPYTQYF.

The rearrangement links TRBV29-1 to TRBJ2-1, with D possibly TRBD2 on 5 matching bases. Trimming stripped 4 bases from V and 3 bases from J, with 13 bases between. CDR3 length equals 14 residues. CDR1 is SQVTM, CDR2 ANQGSEA, per germline. The CDR3 loop is CSVGAGGGYNEQFF. The CDR3 DNA is TGCAGCGTTGGAGCCGGAGGCGGCTACAATGAGCAGTTCTTC.

This clonotype was seen ten or more times. The chain joins TRBV21-1 to TRBJ2-7; TRBD1 reflects the table's D call only, with no check against the DNA. TRBV21-1 is recorded as a pseudogene. The CDR3 contains 15 residues. CDR3 bases: TGTGCCAGCACCGCTAACAGGGTTCGAGACTACGAGCAGTACGTC. The encoded protein is CASTANRVRDYEQYV.

The table lists this clonotype with many counts. V is TRBV28 and J is TRBJ2-7; 8 bases match TRBD1. The J segment lost 2 bases and the V segment lost 3 bases, leaving 6 bases of the junction unmatched. The germline V gene encodes CDR1 MDHEN and CDR2 SYDVKM. The CDR3 totals 15 residues. The CDR3 bases are TGTGCCAGCAGTTTGGCTGGGACAGGCACCTACGAGCAGTACTTC. It is translated as CASSLAGTGTYEQYF.

The table lists this clonotype with many counts. The chain couples TRBV7-9 to TRBJ2-7; D gene ambiguous. This CDR3 has 16 residues. The germline CDR1 and CDR2 sequences are SEHNR and FQNEAQ (reference sequence). V lost 1 base, J lost 3 bases, and 16 bases lay in between. The chain's CDR3 is CASSLEGGGVRYEQYF. The CDR3 DNA follows: TGTGCCAGCAGCTTAGAGGGCGGCGGAGTACGCTACGAGCAGTACTTC.

This clonotype was recorded at least ten times. The CDR3 sequence is CASSLLVQETQYF. As DNA, the CDR3 is TGTGCCAGCAGCTTACTCGTCCAAGAGACCCAGTACTTC. The chain is built from TRBV7-9 and TRBJ2-5; no firm D call. V was clipped by 2 bases and J by 1 base, with 5 bases between them. The CDR3 extends over 13 amino acids. CDR1 and CDR2 (germline): SEHNR, FQNEAQ (reference sequence). Supplemented by reference TRBV7-9 and TRBJ2-5, the full variable domain reads DTGVSQNPRHKITKRGQNVTFRCDPISEHNRLYWYRQTLGQGPEFLTYFQNEAQLEKSRLLSDRFSAERPKGSFSTLEIQRTEQGDSAMYLCASSLLVQETQYFGPGTRLLVL.

This chain joins TRBV27 and TRBJ2-7; 8 nucleotides line up with TRBD2. The germline V gene has CDR1 MNHEY and CDR2 SMNVEV (reference sequence). The CDR3 runs to 15 residues. The V segment lost 6 bases and the J segment 3 bases; nucleotides outside the gene matches: 10. Here the CDR3 DNA reads TGTGCCAGCAGACCAAGCGGGGGCCTTTTCTACGAGCAGTACGTC. The encoded protein is CASRPSGGLFYEQYV.

This clonotype occurred a few times. The genes are TRBV11-2 and TRBJ2-7, with D possibly being TRBD1 or TRBD2 (6 bases each). Germline loops: CDR1 SGHAT, CDR2 FQNNGV. V shed 5 bases and J shed 9 bases, with 17 bases lying between them. This CDR3 comprises 13 residues. Here the CDR3 reads CASSQEGVKGQYF. CDR3 in DNA: TGTGCCAGCAGCCAGGAGGGGGTAAAAGGGCAGTACTTC. The variable domain in full, completed from reference TRBV11-2 and TRBJ2-7, reads EAGVAQSPRYKIIEKRQSVAFWCNPISGHATLYWYQQILGQGPKLLIQFQNNGVVDDSQLPKDRFSAERLKGVDSTLKIQPAKLEDSAVYLCASSQEGVKGQYFGPGTRLTVT.

This clonotype was seen many times. The chain uses TRBV12-3 or TRBV12-4 and TRBJ1-5, with no clear D. V was shortened by 3 bases and J by 7 bases, with 10 bases between the two germline ends. CDR3 length: 13 amino acids. The CDR3 reads CASSFDLWQPQHF. The CDR3 DNA sequence: TGTGCCAGCAGTTTTGATCTCTGGCAGCCCCAGCATTTT.

This clonotype was observed a few times. The rearrangement joins TRBV19 to TRBJ2-1, with TRBD2 matching 9 bases. The CDR3 extends over 16 amino acids. V lost 3 bases, J lost 8 bases, and 11 bases stayed unmatched. Germline V gene lookup returns CDR1 LNHDA and CDR2 SQIVND (reference sequence). CDR3 sequence reads: CASSIFGSGSLDEQFF. The DNA of the CDR3 is TGTGCCAGTAGTATTTTTGGTAGCGGGAGTTTGGATGAGCAGTTCTTC.

This clonotype was seen more than once but under ten times. The chain carries TRBV20-1 and TRBJ2-1; 7 nucleotides align to TRBD2. Germline values: CDR1 DFQATT, CDR2 SNEGSKA (reference sequence). The CDR3 is 14 amino acids. V dropped 5 bases and J dropped 2; count of bases not matched to a gene: 6. In nucleotides, the CDR3 is TGCAGTGCTTATGGCGGGGGACCCTACAATGAGCAGTTCTTC. Its translation is CSAYGGGPYNEQFF.

This clonotype was counted many times. The chain combines TRBV12-3 or TRBV12-4 with TRBJ2-7; 9 bases line up with TRBD2. CDR3 length equals 14 residues. V trimming: 6 bases; J trimming: 3 bases; junction bases outside the gene matches: 6. CDR3 DNA: TGTGCCAGCAGCACTGGACTAGCGTTCTACGAGCAGTACTTC. Translating gives CASSTGLAFYEQYF.

The chain uses TRBV20-1 and TRBJ2-7; possibly TRBD1 for D (6 bases). Germline lookup yields CDR1 DFQATT and CDR2 SNEGSKA (reference sequence). This CDR3 is 13 amino acids long. In DNA, the CDR3 is TGCAGTGCTGGAGATCGGCAGGGGTACGAGCAGTACGTC. It translates to CSAGDRQGYEQYV.

The chain employs TRBV15 and TRBJ2-7; 10 positions match TRBD1. J gave up 3 bases and V 4 bases, and 3 bases lay outside the gene matches. The CDR3 loop spans 14 amino acids. Germline V gene sequence: CDR1 LNHNV, CDR2 YYDKDF (reference sequence). The CDR3 DNA follows: TGTGCCACCAGCAAAGGGACAGGGGACTACGAGCAGTACTTC. This sequence encodes CATSKGTGDYEQYF.

This clonotype has ten or more counts. This chain links TRBV15 with TRBJ2-1, with 10 bases fitting TRBD2. J gave up 5 bases and V 0 bases, and 4 bases lay outside the gene matches. This CDR3 is built from 16 residues. Germline lookup yields CDR1 LNHNV and CDR2 YYDKDF (reference sequence). This chain's CDR3 is CATSRDGLAGDNEQFF. The CDR3 DNA reads as TGTGCCACCAGCAGAGATGGGCTAGCGGGGGACAATGAGCAGTTCTTC. The entire variable domain, with the rest obtained from reference TRBV15 and TRBJ2-1, is as follows: DAMVIQNPRYQVTQFGKPVTLSCSQTLNHNVMYWYQQKSSQAPKLLFHYYDKDFNNEADTPDNFQSRRPNTSFCFLDIRSPGLGDTAMYLCATSRDGLAGDNEQFFGPGTRLTVL.

The V call is TRBV19, the J call TRBJ1-1, with 9 bases matching TRBD1. Germline V gene lookup returns CDR1 LNHDA and CDR2 SQIVND (reference sequence). The V and J ends lost 4 bases and 1 base, in that order; junction bases with no gene match: 4. The CDR3 is 15 amino acids. The CDR3 here is CASSRTGGENTEAFF. The CDR3, as DNA: TGTGCCAGTAGTAGAACAGGGGGCGAGAACACTGAAGCTTTCTTT. Supplemented by reference TRBV19 and TRBJ1-1, the full variable domain reads DGGITQSPKYLFRKEGQNVTLSCEQNLNHDAMYWYRQDPGQGLRLIYYSQIVNDFQKGDIAEGYSVSREKKESFPLTVTSAQKNPTAFYLCASSRTGGENTEAFFGQGTRLTVV.